The clone carrying this TCR beta chain was detected once. The sample originates from a study of blood T cell repertoires in COVID-19. Sequencing used immunoSEQ multiplex PCR; TCRdb keeps in-frame clones, though not all of them. The sample gives 25,000 to 35,000 clones, roughly nine tenths of which show up once; 15% to 20% is in the top ten. Germline lookup yields CDR1 SNHLY and CDR2 FYNNEI. Between the trimmed V and J ends, which lost 0 bases and 4 bases, there was a span of 10 bases. This CDR3 comprises 15 residues. V and J are TRBV2 and TRBJ1-5, with D possibly being TRBD1 (6 bases). Sequenced sample: peripheral blood. This sequence originates from a man older than 75 with acute or convalescent COVID-19. As DNA, the CDR3 is TGTGCCAGCAGTGAAGCGGGGCAGGGGAATCAGCCCCAGCATTTT. Encoded protein: CASSEAGQGNQPQHF.